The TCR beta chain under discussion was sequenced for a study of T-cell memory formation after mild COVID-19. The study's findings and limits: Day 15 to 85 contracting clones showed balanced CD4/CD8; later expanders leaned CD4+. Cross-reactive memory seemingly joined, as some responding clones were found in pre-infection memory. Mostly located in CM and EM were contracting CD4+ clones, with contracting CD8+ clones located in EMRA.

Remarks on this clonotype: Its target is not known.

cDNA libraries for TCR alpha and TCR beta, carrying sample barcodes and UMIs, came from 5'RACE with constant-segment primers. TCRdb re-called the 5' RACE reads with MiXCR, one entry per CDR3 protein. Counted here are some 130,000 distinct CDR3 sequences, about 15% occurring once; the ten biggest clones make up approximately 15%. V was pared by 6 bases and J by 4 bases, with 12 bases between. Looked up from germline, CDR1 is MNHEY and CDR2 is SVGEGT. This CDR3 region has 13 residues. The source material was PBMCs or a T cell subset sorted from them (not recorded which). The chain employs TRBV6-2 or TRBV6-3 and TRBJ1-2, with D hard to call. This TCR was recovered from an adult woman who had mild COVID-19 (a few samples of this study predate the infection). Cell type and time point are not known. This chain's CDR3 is CASRSGMRYGYTF. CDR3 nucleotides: TGTGCCAGCAGGAGTGGGATGCGCTATGGCTACACCTTC.